The 20 T cell receptor beta chains below all came from one sample that was sequenced in a study of PD-L1 blockade in urothelial cancer. Sequencing was performed with immunoSEQ multiplex PCR; in TCRdb, only in-frame clones are kept and a portion is missing. The data contain about 63,000 clones, 81% of them singletons. Time point in this sample: pretreatment peripheral blood. This specimen was PBMCs, taken around atezolizumab (anti-PD-L1) treatment. All receptors derive from a man aged 70 or older with urothelial cancer.

The chain uses TRBV10-3 and TRBJ1-1; 8 nucleotides line up with TRBD1. V dropped 5 bases and J dropped 1; count of bases not matched to a gene: 3. Germline V gene lookup returns CDR1 ENHRY and CDR2 SYGVKD. CDR3 length: 14 residues. DNA for the CDR3: TGTGCCATCAGTACTGACAGGGGGAACACTGAAGCTTTCTTT. Amino acid sequence: CAISTDRGNTEAFF.

This clone was counted a few times. The rearrangement joins TRBV5-6 to TRBJ2-3; D is uncertain. The CDR3 spans 13 residues. CDR1 and CDR2 from the germline V gene are SGHDT and YYEEEE. V was trimmed by 1 base and J by 3 bases, leaving 6 bases between them. CDR3 in DNA: TGTGCCAGCAGCTTGTTGGCTACAGATACGCAGTATTTT. It yields the protein CASSLLATDTQYF. Using reference TRBV5-6 and TRBJ2-3 for the parts outside the CDR3, the full variable domain is DAGVTQSPTHLIKTRGQQVTLRCSPKSGHDTVSWYQQALGQGPQFIFQYYEEEERQRGNFPDRFSGHQFPNYSSELNVNALLLGDSALYLCASSLLATDTQYFGPGTRLTVL.

The chain combines TRBV4-1 with TRBJ1-4; 8 bases are shared with TRBD1. With 1 base clipped from V and 7 bases from J, the junction kept 8 bases outside the gene matches. CDR3 length equals 16 residues. Germline loops: CDR1 MGHRA, CDR2 YSYEKL. In DNA form, the CDR3 reads TGCGCCAGCAGCCAAGTCCAGGGGGCGGTGGGTGAAAAACTGTTTTTT. It encodes CASSQVQGAVGEKLFF.

The chain combines TRBV28 with TRBJ1-1, with D uncertain. V lost 6 bases and J 1 base, leaving 9 bases between the germline ends. CDR3 length equals 13 residues. CDR1 and CDR2 from the germline V gene are MDHEN and SYDVKM. The CDR3 loop is CASSLQQNTEAFF. CDR3 coding DNA: TGTGCCAGCAGCCTACAGCAGAACACTGAAGCTTTCTTT.

The chain employs TRBV2 and TRBJ2-5, with TRBD2 matching 11 bases. The CDR3 spans 15 residues. J gave up 5 bases and V 0 bases, and 2 bases lay outside the gene matches. CDR1 is SNHLY and CDR2 is FYNNEI in the germline V gene. Here the CDR3 DNA reads TGTGCCAGCAGTGAAGCTAGCGGGGGGGCTGAGACCCAGTACTTC. Translated: CASSEASGGAETQYF.

The chain is built from TRBV5-1 and TRBJ1-3; 8 bases match TRBD1. There are 14 residues in the CDR3. V shed 0 bases, J shed 11 bases, and the junction held 7 bases outside the gene matches. Looked up from germline, CDR1 is SGHRS and CDR2 is YFSETQ. The CDR3 DNA reads as TGCGCCAGCAGCTTGGAGGGACAGGCCACCGCCATATATTTT. Protein: CASSLEGQATAIYF. The whole variable domain, remainder taken from reference TRBV5-1 and TRBJ1-3, is KAGVTQTPRYLIKTRGQQVTLSCSPISGHRSVSWYQQTPGQGLQFLFEYFSETQRNKGNFPGRFSGRQFSNSRSEMNVSTLELGDSALYLCASSLEGQATAIYFGEGSWLTVV.

The rearrangement uses TRBV5-1 and TRBJ2-5, with D uncertain. V gave up 1 base and J gave up 1 base, with 14 bases separating them. Germline V CDR1 and CDR2: SGHRS, YFSETQ. The CDR3 sequence is 16 residues long. CDR3 DNA: TGCGCCAGCAGCTTGAGTAGATTGGTAACCCAAGAGACCCAGTACTTC. Translated, it gives CASSLSRLVTQETQYF.

This chain uses TRBV19 with TRBJ1-5; the match to TRBD1 covers 8 bases. Germline V gene lookup returns CDR1 LNHDA and CDR2 SQIVND (reference sequence). The CDR3 spans 13 residues. After removal of 6 bases from V and 9 bases from J, the junction contained 7 bases not matched to a gene. CDR3 DNA: TGTGCCAGTAGACAGGGGGAAATAGGGCCCCAGCATTTT. Amino acid sequence: CASRQGEIGPQHF.

V usage is TRBV29-1 and J usage is TRBJ1-4, with D tentatively TRBD1 (5 bases). Trimming took off 4 bases at V and 2 bases at J, with 17 bases between the two ends. CDR1 is SQVTM and CDR2 is ANQGSEA in the germline V gene. This CDR3 comprises 16 residues. The CDR3 is CSVGRLGAGTNEKLFF. Written as DNA, the CDR3 is TGCAGCGTTGGGCGTCTTGGGGCTGGGACTAATGAAAAACTGTTTTTT. The whole variable domain, filled in from reference TRBV29-1 and TRBJ1-4, reads SAVISQKPSRDICQRGTSLTIQCQVDSQVTMMFWYRQQPGQSLTLIATANQGSEATYESGFVIDKFPISRPNLTFSTLTVSNMSPEDSSIYLCSVGRLGAGTNEKLFFGSGTQLSVL.

The V call is TRBV6-5, the J call TRBJ1-6; perhaps TRBD1 as D (6 bases). The CDR3 sequence is 14 residues long. Deletions cut 10 bases from V and 5 bases from J, with 15 bases between. Germline values: CDR1 MNHEY, CDR2 SVGAGI. This CDR3 reads CATAWTENNSPLHF. The CDR3 coding sequence is TGTGCCACCGCGTGGACAGAGAATAATTCACCCCTCCACTTT.

This chain connects TRBV11-3 to TRBJ1-2; D uncertain. The CDR3 spans 18 residues. V lost 5 bases and J 0 bases, leaving 22 bases between the germline ends. Looked up from germline, CDR1 is SGHNT and CDR2 is YENEEA. CDR3 amino acids: CASSPSLPRPWTNYGYTF. The DNA for the CDR3 is TGTGCCAGCAGCCCTAGCCTCCCGAGGCCTTGGACTAACTATGGCTACACCTTC.

V usage is TRBV13 and J usage is TRBJ1-4, with D uncertain. Trimming removed 3 bases at V and 8 bases at J, with 19 bases between. Per germline, CDR1 PRHDT and CDR2 FYEKMQ (reference sequence). This CDR3 comprises 16 residues. CDR3 nucleotides: TGTGCCAGCAGCTTTAATGAGGGAGGATTACGAGAAAAACTGTTTTTT. This gives the protein CASSFNEGGLREKLFF.

This chain links TRBV5-1 with TRBJ2-1; D not resolved. CDR3 length equals 14 residues. Trimming pared 6 bases from V and 2 bases from J, leaving 12 bases between. The V gene's germline CDR1 is SGHRS and CDR2 YFSETQ. The CDR3 spells CASNSQEPYNEQFF. CDR3 DNA sequence: TGCGCCAGCAACTCGCAGGAACCCTACAATGAGCAGTTCTTC.

The chain's CDR3 is CASSFKLETEGNQPQHF. The CDR3 DNA follows: TGTGCCAGCAGTTTTAAATTAGAAACGGAGGGCAATCAGCCCCAGCATTTT. The genes are TRBV28 and TRBJ1-5; D uncertain. The CDR3 extends over 17 amino acids. V lost 3 bases and J lost 2, with 17 bases in between. CDR1 MDHEN and CDR2 SYDVKM come from the germline V gene.

This chain joins TRBV5-4 and TRBJ2-7, with 10 bases lining up with TRBD1. There are 16 residues in the CDR3. Losses at the gene ends were 4 bases for V and 1 base for J; bases not matched to a gene: 8. Germline V gene data show CDR1 as SGHNT and CDR2 as YYREEE (reference sequence). The CDR3 here is CASSPGAGQGSYEQYF. CDR3 sequence (DNA): TGTGCCAGCAGCCCCGGAGCGGGACAGGGGTCCTACGAGCAGTACTTC.

This chain uses TRBV15 with TRBJ2-5; D may be TRBD2 (6 bases). The CDR3 sequence is 17 residues long. Trimming removed 0 bases from V and 2 bases from J, with 16 bases in between. Per the germline V gene, CDR1 is LNHNV and CDR2 is YYDKDF (reference sequence). CDR3 region: CATSRDLIFSGQETQYF. DNA of the CDR3: TGTGCCACCAGCAGAGATCTGATTTTCAGCGGGCAAGAGACCCAGTACTTC.

This chain joins TRBV6-5 and TRBJ2-1; 12 bases map to TRBD2. Germline V gene lookup returns CDR1 MNHEY and CDR2 SVGAGI. The CDR3 loop spans 16 amino acids. V lost 2 bases to trimming and J lost 7 bases; unmatched junction nucleotides: 6. Here the CDR3 reads CASSYASGRAVNEQFF. The CDR3 bases are TGTGCCAGCAGTTACGCTAGCGGGAGGGCCGTGAATGAGCAGTTCTTC.

In DNA, the CDR3 is TGTGCCAGCACCCCCAGACAGGGCAAGAACACTGAAGCTTTCTTT. It is translated as CASTPRQGKNTEAFF. The chain has TRBV7-9 and TRBJ1-1; 7 nucleotides agree with TRBD1. CDR3 length: 15 residues. After removal of 7 bases from V and 1 base from J, the junction contained 9 bases not matched to a gene. CDR1 and CDR2 (germline): SEHNR, FQNEAQ (reference sequence).

This chain uses TRBV7-9 with TRBJ1-2; 7 bases are a match to TRBD1. V shed 8 bases, J shed 6 bases, and the junction held 6 bases outside the gene matches. The CDR3 loop spans 12 amino acids. Looked up from germline, CDR1 is SEHNR and CDR2 is FQNEAQ (reference sequence). The CDR3 DNA reads TGTGCCAGCGGGAAGGACAGGAATGGCTACACCTTC. Its protein is CASGKDRNGYTF.

The chain combines TRBV29-1 with TRBJ2-5, with TRBD1 identical over 7 bases. The CDR3 spans 11 residues. Germline V gene lookup returns CDR1 SQVTM and CDR2 ANQGSEA. The CDR3 sequence is CTTGDPGTQYF. In nucleotides, the CDR3 is TGCACCACAGGGGACCCAGGGACCCAGTACTTC. Full variable domain (outside the CDR3, taken from reference TRBV29-1 and TRBJ2-5): SAVISQKPSRDICQRGTSLTIQCQVDSQVTMMFWYRQQPGQSLTLIATANQGSEATYESGFVIDKFPISRPNLTFSTLTVSNMSPEDSSIYLCTTGDPGTQYFGPGTRLLVL.